This record concerns one TCR beta chain sequence. Its matching antigen is unknown. TCRdb passed the reads through MiXCR, listing each CDR3 protein once. Of about 890,000 distinct CDR3 sequences listed, around 31% are singletons. Germline V gene data show CDR1 as MNHNS and CDR2 as SASEGT. The CDR3 contains 16 residues. V lost 1 base to trimming and J lost 4 bases, with 17 bases between them. This sample is part of a study of T cell repertoires in cytomegalovirus infection. Background on the study: HLA-B-restricted CMV epitopes that are well studied, plus recently identified HLA-C-restricted ones, were used by the study. Public TCR beta signature analysis indicated the presence of both CMV infection and matching HLA type.

Study results and limitations: Dominating the ex vivo response were HLA-C-restricted CMV-specific TCR beta clonotypes. People with CMV and the relevant HLA were identified by cumulative public TCR beta family frequency.

This chain connects TRBV6-1 to TRBJ2-7; TRBD2 is a possible D gene (7 bases). The source is a human donor in good health (CMV status not recorded). Some clones in this sample may be carry-over from other donors' samples. The sequencing here drew on cultured CD8+ T cells from PBMCs, taken from culture after CMV antigen stimulation. CDR3 residues: CASSEVAAGEGYEQYF. CDR3 bases: TGTGCCAGCAGTGAAGTTGCGGCAGGGGAGGGGTACGAGCAGTACTTC.